These 19 T cell receptor beta chains share one sample of origin, sequenced in a study of T cells in Graves' hyperthyroidism and ophthalmopathy. Researchers amplified the TCR beta CDR3 regions from RNA transcripts. TCR CDR3 regions were first amplified by RT-PCR with HTBI primers. TCRdb processed the multiplex PCR reads anew with MiXCR; each CDR3 protein has one entry. The profile shows around 600,000 distinct CDR3 sequences, 11% to 15% of them singletons. The sequenced sample was blood. Receptors originate from a woman under 30 with Graves' ophthalmopathy.

The sample holds many counts of this clonotype. J is TRBJ2-3 and V is TRBV12-3 or TRBV12-4; D gene unclear. The CDR3 is 15 residues long. The V end lost 4 bases, the J end lost 5 bases, and 16 bases lay between the germline ends. The CDR3 reads CASSSSVSRQDTQYF. CDR3 sequence (DNA): TGTGCCAGCAGTTCCTCGGTGAGCCGGCAAGATACGCAGTATTTT.

This clonotype was detected a few times. The V call is TRBV3-1, the J call TRBJ2-7; TRBD2 aligns across 11 bases. V shed 1 base, J shed 5 bases, and the junction held 19 bases outside the gene matches. Germline V lookup: CDR1 LGHDT, CDR2 YNNKEL (reference sequence). The CDR3 spans 20 residues. CDR3 region: CASSQAAGGLLAGGPHEQYF. The CDR3 DNA is TGTGCCAGCAGCCAAGCGGCAGGGGGCTTGCTAGCGGGAGGTCCCCACGAGCAGTACTTC.

This clonotype was detected a few times. The chain couples TRBV12-3 or TRBV12-4 to TRBJ1-1; maybe TRBD1 (5 bases). The CDR3 loop spans 12 amino acids. Deletions cut 6 bases from V and 6 bases from J, with 11 bases between. The CDR3 bases are TGTGCCAGCAGGCGGGGCGGGGCTGAAGCTTTCTTT. Translation gives CASRRGGAEAFF.

This clonotype has a handful of counts. The rearrangement joins TRBV5-5 to TRBJ1-3; tentatively, D is TRBD1 (6 bases). Trimming stripped 4 bases from V and 0 bases from J, with 8 bases between. Germline-derived CDR1 and CDR2 are SGHKS and YYEKEE (reference sequence). CDR3 length: 14 amino acids. CDR3 in DNA: TGTGCCAGCAGCGGGACACCCTCTGGAAACACCATATATTTT. Protein product: CASSGTPSGNTIYF.

On this clonotype itself: The junction differs from germline at one of its ends, possibly a read error. V gene TRBV11-2 combines with J gene TRBJ2-3; no clear D. Germline CDR1 reads SGHAT; CDR2 reads FQNNGV. There are 16 residues in the CDR3. In nucleotides, the CDR3 is TGCGCCAGCAGCCAAGGGCGTTTCCCCAGCACAGATACGCAGTATTTT. The encoded protein is CASSQGRFPSTDTQYF.

V gene TRBV19 combines with J gene TRBJ2-7; D may be TRBD1 (5 bases). There are 13 residues in the CDR3. V lost 4 bases to trimming and J lost 3 bases, with 10 bases between them. Germline lookup yields CDR1 LNHDA and CDR2 SQIVND (reference sequence). In DNA, the CDR3 is TGTGCCAGTAGTACCACAGGTTTCTACGAGCAGTACTTC. Translation gives CASSTTGFYEQYF.

There are many counts of this clonotype. The chain has TRBV7-3 and TRBJ1-2, with TRBD1 as a possible D gene (5 bases). Germline lookup yields CDR1 SGHTA and CDR2 FQGTGA. CDR3 size: 20 residues. V was clipped by 1 base and J by 3 bases, with 27 bases between them. The CDR3 DNA is TGTGCCAGCAGCTTAAAGGCGGGGGACCCTCGGGACGACTCATACTATGGCTACACCTTC. Amino acids: CASSLKAGDPRDDSYYGYTF. Full variable domain (rest looked up from reference TRBV7-3 and TRBJ1-2): GAGVSQTPSNKVTEKGKYVELRCDPISGHTALYWYRQSLGQGPEFLIYFQGTGAADDSGLPNDRFFAVRPEGSVSTLKIQRTERGDSAVYLCASSLKAGDPRDDSYYGYTFGSGTRLTVV.

This clonotype was detected only a few times. The chain joins TRBV5-6 to TRBJ1-5; 11 bases fit TRBD1. Germline V gene data show CDR1 as SGHDT and CDR2 as YYEEEE. Unmatched junction bases numbered 1, after V lost 2 bases and J lost 3 bases. There are 15 residues in the CDR3. The CDR3 is CASSFGQGANQPQHF. The CDR3, as DNA: TGTGCCAGCAGCTTTGGACAGGGGGCCAATCAGCCCCAGCATTTT.

This chain connects TRBV6-1 to TRBJ1-5; D uncertain. V lost 4 bases and J 2 bases, leaving 9 bases between the germline ends. This CDR3 contains 14 residues. Germline CDR1 reads MNHNS; CDR2 reads SASEGT. The CDR3 is CASSGLRGNQPQHF. CDR3 DNA sequence: TGTGCCAGCAGTGGTTTGAGGGGCAATCAGCCCCAGCATTTT.

This clonotype was counted many times. The chain uses TRBV11-2 and TRBJ2-3, with a possible D match to TRBD2 (5 bases). Deletions cut 5 bases from V and 3 bases from J, with 18 bases between. This CDR3 is 16 amino acids long. Per germline, CDR1 SGHAT and CDR2 FQNNGV. CDR3 sequence (DNA): TGTGCCAGCAGCGCAATACCCGGGGAGTCAACAGATACGCAGTATTTT. Amino acids: CASSAIPGESTDTQYF. The variable domain in full, with the rest retrieved from reference TRBV11-2 and TRBJ2-3, is EAGVAQSPRYKIIEKRQSVAFWCNPISGHATLYWYQQILGQGPKLLIQFQNNGVVDDSQLPKDRFSAERLKGVDSTLKIQPAKLEDSAVYLCASSAIPGESTDTQYFGPGTRLTVL.

Turning to this clonotype: A much bigger clone sits one base away, suggesting this may be a read error. The chain is built from TRBV2 and TRBJ2-7; no reliable D call. The last part of the DNA fits TRBJ2-1 better; the J call may be wrong. Germline CDR1 SNHLY, CDR2 FYNNEI. This CDR3 comprises 12 residues. The CDR3 region has the DNA TGTGCCAGCAGTTGGACCAACTACGAGCAGTTCTTC. It translates to CASSWTNYEQFF.

This clonotype was detected a few times. The V call is TRBV4-3, the J call TRBJ2-1; 9 positions match TRBD2. Germline lookup yields CDR1 LGHNA and CDR2 YSLEER. J gave up 1 base and V 1 base, and 8 bases lay outside the gene matches. The CDR3 sequence is 18 residues long. Here the CDR3 DNA reads TGCGCCAGCAGCCAAGCTTATGGCGGGAGGGTGTCCTACAATGAGCAGTTCTTC. Translated, it gives CASSQAYGGRVSYNEQFF.

This clonotype appeared a few times. The V gene is TRBV29-1, the J gene TRBJ2-7, with D maybe TRBD1 (6 bases). Germline assignment: CDR1 SQVTM and CDR2 ANQGSEA. Trimming removed 1 base at V and 6 bases at J, with 13 bases between. The CDR3 is 13 amino acids. The CDR3 here is CSVEVGARGEQYF. The CDR3 coding sequence is TGCAGCGTTGAAGTGGGGGCGCGCGGCGAGCAGTACTTC.

This clonotype was observed many times. V is TRBV11-2 and J is TRBJ2-2; a weak D match, TRBD2 (5 bases). V lost 1 base and J lost 3, with 21 bases in between. Germline-derived CDR1 and CDR2 are SGHAT and FQNNGV. The CDR3 runs to 19 residues. The CDR3 region has the DNA TGTGCCAGCAGCTTAGGGTTGTGGCGATTGGGAGCTGACACCGGGGAGCTGTTTTTT. Encoded protein: CASSLGLWRLGADTGELFF. The full variable domain, in which reference TRBV11-2 and TRBJ2-2 provide the parts outside the CDR3, is EAGVAQSPRYKIIEKRQSVAFWCNPISGHATLYWYQQILGQGPKLLIQFQNNGVVDDSQLPKDRFSAERLKGVDSTLKIQPAKLEDSAVYLCASSLGLWRLGADTGELFFGEGSRLTVL.

The CDR3 coding sequence is TGTGCCAGCAGTGAATGGGCCGCCTATGGCTACACCTTC. Translated: CASSEWAAYGYTF. V and J are TRBV25-1 and TRBJ1-2; no firm D call. In germline, CDR1 is MGHDK, CDR2 SYGVNS. Trimming cost V 1 base and J 4 bases, with 7 bases left between them. This CDR3 comprises 13 residues.

This clonotype turned up a few times. The chain recombines TRBV5-4 with TRBJ1-3; possibly TRBD1 for D (5 bases). Trimming pared 7 bases from V and 3 bases from J, leaving 14 bases between. Per germline, CDR1 SGHNT and CDR2 YYREEE (reference sequence). This CDR3 contains 14 residues. CDR3 in DNA: TGTGCCAGCGGGCGGCAGGGCGGTGGAAACACCATATATTTT. As protein: CASGRQGGGNTIYF.

This clonotype was observed a handful of times. The CDR3 loop reads CASSHGGSYGYTF. The CDR3 DNA reads TGTGCCAGCAGCCACGGGGGATCCTATGGCTACACCTTC. The chain has TRBV9 and TRBJ1-2; TRBD1 is a possible D gene (5 bases). CDR3 length: 13 amino acids. The V gene's germline CDR1 is SGDLS and CDR2 YYNGEE. V lost 4 bases and J 4 bases, leaving 11 bases between the germline ends.

This clonotype was picked up a small number of times. The chain links TRBV25-1 to TRBJ1-1, with D perhaps TRBD1 (6 bases). V was clipped by 6 bases and J by 7 bases, with 15 bases between them. This CDR3 contains 13 residues. Germline CDR1 MGHDK, CDR2 SYGVNS. CDR3 in amino acids: CASSPGAPIEAFF. In nucleotides, the CDR3 is TGTGCCAGCAGCCCGGGGGCTCCGATTGAAGCTTTCTTT.

This clonotype showed up many times. The rearrangement links TRBV3-1 to TRBJ2-2; TRBD2 matches 9 bases. CDR1 is LGHDT, CDR2 YNNKEL, per germline (reference sequence). The CDR3 length is 17 residues. V lost 2 bases and J lost 1; bases outside the gene matches: 5. The CDR3 DNA reads as TGTGCCAGCAGCCAATCGAGCGGGAGGTGGAACACCGGGGAGCTGTTTTTT. It yields the protein CASSQSSGRWNTGELFF.